This T cell receptor beta chain is from a study of blood T cell repertoires in COVID-19. The wider study: Italy, Spain and the United States were the sources of the convalescent and acute COVID-19 samples.

Individuals aged 18 to 89 years were recruited from approximately 22 US areas. Cohorts were assigned according to the clinical history that participants reported. Exposed study participants had met a COVID-19 case within 2 weeks before entry. Some clones are missing from TCRdb's copy, which holds only in-frame ones; the method was immunoSEQ multiplex PCR. This table has around 250,000 clones, 80% to 95% appearing once. Trimming shortened V by 2 bases and J by 13 bases, and 7 bases separated the two germline ends. Germline V gives CDR1 SGHRS, CDR2 YFSETQ. The CDR3 extends over 11 amino acids. The chain uses TRBV5-1 and TRBJ1-6; the D gene is possibly TRBD1 (6 bases). The sequencing input was PBMCs or T cells enriched from blood (not recorded which). The origin of this receptor is a man between 35 and 55 years old who had been exposed to COVID-19. As DNA, the CDR3 is TGCGCCAGCAGCTTACAGGGCCCCCTCCACTTT. Protein: CASSLQGPLHF.